This T cell receptor beta chain comes out of a study of PD-L1 blockade in urothelial cancer. Study overall: Across blood samples, T cells had a median count of 141,255.

Libraries were prepared by immunoSEQ multiplex PCR; TCRdb keeps only in-frame clonotypes and omits some of them. This table has some 80,000 clones, about nine tenths appearing once. V was cut by 0 bases and J by 0 bases, with 10 bases left in between. This CDR3 contains 15 residues. Germline V gene data show CDR1 as SGHRS and CDR2 as YFSETQ. The diagnosis in patients was locally advanced or metastatic urothelial carcinoma. The receptor was derived from a woman in her seventies with urothelial cancer. Sample: PBMCs, taken around atezolizumab (anti-PD-L1) treatment. The V gene is TRBV5-1, the J gene TRBJ2-7, with D unresolved. This chain's CDR3 is CASSLGSLSSYEQYF. CDR3 DNA sequence: TGCGCCAGCAGCTTGGGGTCGCTAAGCTCCTACGAGCAGTACTTC.